This T cell receptor beta chain appears in the sequencing data of a study of PD-L1 blockade in urothelial cancer. About the research overall: At 3 weeks (second dose) and 6 weeks after starting treatment, blood was analyzed. Study conclusions and caveats: Pretreatment blood TCR clonality under the median forecast improved survival.

On this clone: Its antigen is as yet unknown.

Assay: immunoSEQ multiplex PCR; the TCRdb copy retains only in-frame clones and omits some. Among roughly 30,000 clones listed, around 87% were seen once. The sequence was collected from a man aged 50 or older with urothelial cancer. The sequencing used PBMCs, collected around atezolizumab (anti-PD-L1) treatment.

Here the CDR3 reads CASSLDPSGGSEQFF. The CDR3 coding sequence is TGCGCCAGCAGCTTGGACCCTAGCGGGGGGAGTGAGCAGTTCTTC. V is TRBV5-1 and J is TRBJ2-1, with TRBD2 matching over 11 bases. Germline V lookup: CDR1 SGHRS, CDR2 YFSETQ. The CDR3 covers 15 residues. V shed 0 bases and J 9 bases; nucleotides not matched to a gene: 5.